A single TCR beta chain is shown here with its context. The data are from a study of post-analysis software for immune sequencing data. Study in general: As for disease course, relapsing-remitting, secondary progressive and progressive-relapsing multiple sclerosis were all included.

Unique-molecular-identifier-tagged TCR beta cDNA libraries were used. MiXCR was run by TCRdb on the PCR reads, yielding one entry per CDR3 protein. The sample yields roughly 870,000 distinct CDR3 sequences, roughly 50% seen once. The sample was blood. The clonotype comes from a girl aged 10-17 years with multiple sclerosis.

CDR3 loop: CASSFGTTQETQYF. CDR3 DNA: TGCGCCAGCAGCTTCGGGACTACACAAGAGACCCAGTACTTC. The rearrangement links TRBV5-1 to TRBJ2-5; TRBD2 matches 7 bases. The germline V gene encodes CDR1 SGHRS and CDR2 YFSETQ. The CDR3 extends over 14 amino acids. With 2 bases clipped from V and 2 bases from J, the junction kept 3 bases outside the gene matches.